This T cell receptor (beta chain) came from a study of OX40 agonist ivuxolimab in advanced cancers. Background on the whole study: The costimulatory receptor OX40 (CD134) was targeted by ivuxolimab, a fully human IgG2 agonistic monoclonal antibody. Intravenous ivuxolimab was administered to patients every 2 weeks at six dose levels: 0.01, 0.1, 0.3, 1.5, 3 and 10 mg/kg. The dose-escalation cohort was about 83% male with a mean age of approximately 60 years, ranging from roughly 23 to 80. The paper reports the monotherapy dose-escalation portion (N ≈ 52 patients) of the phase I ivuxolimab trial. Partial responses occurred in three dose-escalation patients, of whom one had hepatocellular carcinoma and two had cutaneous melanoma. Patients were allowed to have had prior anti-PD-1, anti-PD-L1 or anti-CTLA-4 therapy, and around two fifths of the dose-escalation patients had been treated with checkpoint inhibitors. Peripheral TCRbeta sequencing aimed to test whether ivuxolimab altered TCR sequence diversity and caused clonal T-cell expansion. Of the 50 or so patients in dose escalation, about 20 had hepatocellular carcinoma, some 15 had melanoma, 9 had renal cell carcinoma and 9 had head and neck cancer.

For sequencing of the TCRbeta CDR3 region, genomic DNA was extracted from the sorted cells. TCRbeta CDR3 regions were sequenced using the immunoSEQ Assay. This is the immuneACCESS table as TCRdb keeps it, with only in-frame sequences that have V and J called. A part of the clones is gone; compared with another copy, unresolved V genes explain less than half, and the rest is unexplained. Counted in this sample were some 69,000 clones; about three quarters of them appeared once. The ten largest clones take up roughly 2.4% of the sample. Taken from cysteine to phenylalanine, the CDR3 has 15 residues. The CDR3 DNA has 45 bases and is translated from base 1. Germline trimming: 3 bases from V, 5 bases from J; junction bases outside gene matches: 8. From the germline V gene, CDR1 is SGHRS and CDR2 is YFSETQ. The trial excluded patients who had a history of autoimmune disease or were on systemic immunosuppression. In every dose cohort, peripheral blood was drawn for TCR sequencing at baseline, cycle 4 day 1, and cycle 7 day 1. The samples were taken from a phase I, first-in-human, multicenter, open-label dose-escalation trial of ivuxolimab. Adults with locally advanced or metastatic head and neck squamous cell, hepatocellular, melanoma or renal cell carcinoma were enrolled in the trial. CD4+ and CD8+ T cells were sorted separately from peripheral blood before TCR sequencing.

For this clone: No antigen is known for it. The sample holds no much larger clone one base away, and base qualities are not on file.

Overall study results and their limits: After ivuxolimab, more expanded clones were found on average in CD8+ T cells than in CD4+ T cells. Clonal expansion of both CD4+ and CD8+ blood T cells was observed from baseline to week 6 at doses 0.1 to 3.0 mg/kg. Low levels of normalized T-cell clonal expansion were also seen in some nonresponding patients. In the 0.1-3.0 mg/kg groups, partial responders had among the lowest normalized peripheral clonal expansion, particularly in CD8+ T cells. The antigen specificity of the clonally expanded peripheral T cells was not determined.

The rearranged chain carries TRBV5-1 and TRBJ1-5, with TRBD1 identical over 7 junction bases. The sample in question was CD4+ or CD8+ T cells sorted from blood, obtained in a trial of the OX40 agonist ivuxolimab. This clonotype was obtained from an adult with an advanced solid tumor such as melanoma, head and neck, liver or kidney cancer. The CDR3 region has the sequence CASSSTGRKDQPQHF. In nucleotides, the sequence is TGCGCCAGCAGCTCGACAGGGAGGAAGGATCAGCCCCAGCATTTT.